The 30 T cell receptor beta chains below all came from one sample that was sequenced in a study of cytomegalovirus exposure and HLA in healthy donors. A multiplex PCR was run with 60 Vbeta primers and 13 Jbeta primers. Using immunoSEQ multiplex PCR, the repertoire was profiled, and TCRdb retains in-frame clones only, with some absent. The sample lists roughly 150,000 clones, around 75% occurring once. Specimen: PBMCs. These TCRs come from a male donor in good health and CMV-seronegative.

The chain carries TRBV4-1 and TRBJ2-7, with 7 positions matching TRBD1. Germline trimming cut 3 bases from V and 2 bases from J; bases unmatched to any gene: 7. CDR1 and CDR2 (germline): MGHRA, YSYEKL. The CDR3 has 15 residues. The CDR3 here is CASSQGTVSAYEQYF. The CDR3 DNA reads TGCGCCAGCAGCCAGGGGACAGTTTCGGCCTACGAGCAGTACTTC.

The chain joins TRBV6-6 to TRBJ2-7; 7 positions match TRBD1. This CDR3 is 15 amino acids long. The germline V gene has CDR1 MNHNY and CDR2 SVGAGI (reference sequence). V dropped 6 bases and J dropped 0; count of bases not matched to a gene: 8. CDR3 region: CASSSKGQSSYEQYF. As DNA, the CDR3 is TGTGCCAGCAGCTCCAAGGGACAGAGCTCCTACGAGCAGTACTTC.

This chain links TRBV2 with TRBJ2-2, with TRBD1 identical over 10 bases. J lost 10 bases, V lost 8 bases, and 13 bases had no gene match. Germline V CDR1 and CDR2: SNHLY, FYNNEI. This CDR3 comprises 15 residues. The CDR3 DNA reads TGTGCCAGCTTGAGAAGGGACAGGGGAATTACGGAGCTGTTTTTT. Its translation: CASLRRDRGITELFF.

V is TRBV7-6 and J is TRBJ1-3; 9 bases match TRBD1. The CDR3 is 17 residues long. CDR1 and CDR2 (germline): SGHVS, FNYEAQ. After removal of 2 bases from V and 1 base from J, the junction contained 6 bases not matched to a gene. CDR3 sequence (DNA): TGTGCCAGCAGCTTATGGACAGGGGAAATATCTGGAAACACCATATATTTT. Translated, it gives CASSLWTGEISGNTIYF.

The sample holds a few counts of this clone. The chain has TRBV25-1 and TRBJ2-7; 7 bases match TRBD2. V shed 3 bases and J 4 bases; nucleotides not matched to a gene: 12. The CDR3 is 16 residues long. Germline values: CDR1 MGHDK, CDR2 SYGVNS. Here the CDR3 DNA reads TGTGCCAGCAGTGACGGGGGGTTGGCCGTTGGGTACGAGCAGTACTTC. Translated: CASSDGGLAVGYEQYF.

The J gene is TRBJ2-7, the V gene TRBV6-5; 8 nucleotides match TRBD1. Trimming removed 7 bases from V and 1 base from J; junction bases left unmatched: 3. Germline lookup yields CDR1 MNHEY and CDR2 SVGAGI. This CDR3 is 13 amino acids long. The CDR3 DNA reads as TGTGCCAGCAAGACAGGGGCTTCCTACGAGCAGTACTTC. Protein product: CASKTGASYEQYF.

The rearrangement links TRBV2 to TRBJ2-7; a possible D gene is TRBD1 (6 bases). Germline V lookup: CDR1 SNHLY, CDR2 FYNNEI. Trimming took 3 bases from V and 1 from J, leaving 16 bases between them. The CDR3 has 16 amino acids. CDR3 in DNA: TGTGCCAGCAGTGATGGGGGCCTAAGGACTTCCTACGAGCAGTACTTC. It specifies CASSDGGLRTSYEQYF.

The V call is TRBV6-6, the J call TRBJ1-4; tentative D call: TRBD1 (6 bases). Trimming took off 0 bases at V and 7 bases at J, with 15 bases between the two ends. This CDR3 has 16 residues. CDR1 and CDR2 (germline): MNHNY, SVGAGI (reference sequence). The CDR3 DNA follows: TGTGCCAGCAGTTACTCCCAAGGGGGATTGGGTGAAAAACTGTTTTTT. It yields the protein CASSYSQGGLGEKLFF.

V usage is TRBV18 and J usage is TRBJ1-3; 8 bases map to TRBD1. CDR1 and CDR2 (germline): KGHSH, LQKENI. V gave up 3 bases and J gave up 0 bases; unmatched junction bases: 7. This CDR3 is built from 17 residues. The chain's CDR3 is CASSPPGTGSSGNTIYF. Here the CDR3 DNA reads TGTGCCAGCTCACCTCCCGGGACAGGATCCTCTGGAAACACCATATATTTT.

As DNA, the CDR3 is TGTGCCAGCAGTGACCTGGAGACAGGGAACACCGGGGAGCTGTTTTTT. It specifies CASSDLETGNTGELFF. V usage is TRBV6-4 and J usage is TRBJ2-2; a weak D match, TRBD1 (6 bases). The V end was cut by 2 bases, the J end by 1 base, with 11 bases between. Germline V gene data show CDR1 as MRHNA and CDR2 as SNTAGT. The CDR3 consists of 16 residues.

The V and J genes are TRBV5-1 and TRBJ1-6; a weak D match, TRBD1 (6 bases). Trimming cost V 4 bases and J 0 bases, with 17 bases left between them. The CDR3 covers 18 residues. CDR1 is SGHRS, CDR2 YFSETQ, per germline. The CDR3 DNA reads as TGCGCCAGCAGCCCCCGGGACACGGGTGGCTCCTATAATTCACCCCTCCACTTT. This encodes CASSPRDTGGSYNSPLHF.

This clone was seen just once. The rearrangement joins TRBV7-2 to TRBJ1-5, with unresolved D. The V end lost 1 base, the J end lost 0 bases, and 7 bases lay between the germline ends. This CDR3 is built from 15 residues. Germline-derived CDR1 and CDR2 are SGHTA and FQGNSA. The CDR3 DNA is TGTGCCAGCAGCTTAGTCGGGGATAGCAATCAGCCCCAGCATTTT. Residues: CASSLVGDSNQPQHF.

The J gene is TRBJ2-1, the V gene TRBV5-1; D is unclear. CDR3 size: 12 residues. Per the germline V gene, CDR1 is SGHRS and CDR2 is YFSETQ. Deletions cut 4 bases from V and 7 bases from J, with 9 bases between. CDR3 protein: CASSPPGNEQFF. For the CDR3, the DNA is TGCGCCAGCAGCCCTCCCGGGAATGAGCAGTTCTTC.

The chain carries TRBV5-1 and TRBJ2-7; TRBD1 matches 10 bases. V trimming: 0 bases; J trimming: 7 bases; junction bases outside the gene matches: 4. The length of the CDR3 is 14 residues. Per germline, CDR1 SGHRS and CDR2 YFSETQ. The CDR3, as DNA: TGCGCCAGCAGCTTGGGACAGGGGGCGAATGAGCAGTACTTC. It specifies CASSLGQGANEQYF.

This clone appeared a few times. The chain employs TRBV7-6 and TRBJ1-1; D is ambiguous. Trimming stripped 1 base from V and 0 bases from J, with 3 bases between. The CDR3 runs to 13 residues. Germline V gene data show CDR1 as SGHVS and CDR2 as FNYEAQ. In DNA, the CDR3 is TGTGCCAGCAGCTTAGAGCTGAACACTGAAGCTTTCTTT. This gives the protein CASSLELNTEAFF.

This clone was seen just once. The chain recombines TRBV2 with TRBJ2-3; possible D gene TRBD1, 6 bases. The CDR3 totals 17 residues. CDR1 is SNHLY and CDR2 is FYNNEI in the germline V gene. Trimming pared 2 bases from V and 0 bases from J, leaving 15 bases between. The CDR3 loop reads CASSEFGQLTSTDTQYF. The CDR3 DNA sequence: TGTGCCAGCAGTGAATTTGGACAGCTAACTAGCACAGATACGCAGTATTTT.

The V and J genes are TRBV7-9 and TRBJ2-7; D not certain. This CDR3 is 12 amino acids long. Looked up from germline, CDR1 is SEHNR and CDR2 is FQNEAQ (reference sequence). Trimming cost V 2 bases and J 2 bases, with 4 bases left between them. CDR3: CASSLLTYEQYF. The CDR3 DNA sequence: TGTGCCAGCAGCTTACTTACCTACGAGCAGTACTTC. The whole variable domain, remainder taken from reference TRBV7-9 and TRBJ2-7, is DTGVSQNPRHKITKRGQNVTFRCDPISEHNRLYWYRQTLGQGPEFLTYFQNEAQLEKSRLLSDRFSAERPKGSFSTLEIQRTEQGDSAMYLCASSLLTYEQYFGPGTRLTVT.

This sequence joins TRBV10-3 and TRBJ1-6; D uncertain. Between the trimmed V and J ends, which lost 11 bases and 7 bases, there was a span of 18 bases. CDR1 is ENHRY, CDR2 SYGVKD, per germline. The CDR3 sequence is 14 residues long. The CDR3 reads CASLMGDRNSPLHF. Written as DNA, the CDR3 is TGTGCCTCACTAATGGGTGATCGGAATTCACCCCTCCACTTT.

This clone came up once. The rearrangement joins TRBV4-1 to TRBJ2-7, with D perhaps TRBD2 (6 bases). V was pared by 1 base and J by 4 bases, with 14 bases between. Germline values: CDR1 MGHRA, CDR2 YSYEKL. The CDR3 runs to 15 residues. The CDR3 is CASSQAGRGPYEQYF. The CDR3 nucleotides read TGCGCCAGCAGCCAAGCCGGGAGAGGACCTTACGAGCAGTACTTC.

J is TRBJ2-5 and V is TRBV10-2, with D perhaps TRBD2 (5 bases). The DNA matches TRBJ2-7 better at its end, which makes the J call doubtful. There are 15 residues in the CDR3. Germline CDR1 and CDR2: WSHSY and SAAADI. The chain's CDR3 is CASSEKLDHLYEQYF. Written as DNA, the CDR3 is TGCGCCAGCAGTGAGAAACTAGATCACCTCTACGAGCAGTACTTC.

The genes are TRBV4-1 and TRBJ1-6, with D unclear. This CDR3 has 16 residues. CDR1 is MGHRA and CDR2 is YSYEKL in the germline V gene. V lost 3 bases and J lost 6, with 15 bases in between. The CDR3 bases are TGCGCCAGCAGCCACTCCCCCCGACTGATTAATTCACCCCTCCACTTT. Amino acid sequence: CASSHSPRLINSPLHF.

V usage is TRBV19 and J usage is TRBJ2-5; D may be TRBD2 (5 bases). This CDR3 region has 11 residues. With 9 bases removed from V and 6 bases from J, the gap between germline ends came to 11 bases. Germline lookup yields CDR1 LNHDA and CDR2 SQIVND (reference sequence). The CDR3 bases are TGTGCCAGCAGCCTAGCACAGACCCAGTACTTC. As protein: CASSLAQTQYF.

The genes are TRBV7-9 and TRBJ1-1; TRBD1 is a possible D gene (6 bases). The CDR3 is 16 residues long. Germline V gives CDR1 SEHNR, CDR2 FQNEAQ (reference sequence). V lost 2 bases and J 0 bases, leaving 13 bases between the germline ends. The CDR3 sequence: CASSLPSTGVNTEAFF. The CDR3 DNA sequence: TGTGCCAGCAGCTTACCCTCGACAGGCGTGAACACTGAAGCTTTCTTT.

The rearrangement uses TRBV7-2 and TRBJ2-7; 7 bases line up with TRBD2. The V gene end was trimmed by 5 bases and the J gene end by 2 bases; junction bases not matched to a gene: 6. The CDR3 spans 14 residues. Germline V gives CDR1 SGHTA, CDR2 FQGNSA. The CDR3 sequence is CASSRAGGTYEQYF. CDR3 DNA: TGTGCCAGCAGCCGCGCCGGGGGGACCTACGAGCAGTACTTC. Full variable domain (remainder filled in from reference TRBV7-2 and TRBJ2-7): GAGVSQSPSNKVTEKGKDVELRCDPISGHTALYWYRQSLGQGLEFLIYFQGNSAPDKSGLPSDRFSAERTGGSVSTLTIQRTQQEDSAVYLCASSRAGGTYEQYFGPGTRLTVT.

V gene TRBV18 combines with J gene TRBJ1-3; a weak D match, TRBD1 (5 bases). In germline, CDR1 is KGHSH, CDR2 LQKENI. CDR3 length equals 15 residues. V dropped 1 base and J dropped 4 bases, with 11 bases sitting between them. The CDR3, as DNA: TGTGCCAGCTCACCACTTAGGGGTCGCGGAAACACCATATATTTT. Translation gives CASSPLRGRGNTIYF.

This clone was counted a few times. The chain uses TRBV19 and TRBJ2-1; maybe TRBD2 (5 bases). CDR1 and CDR2 (germline): LNHDA, SQIVND (reference sequence). This CDR3 has 15 residues. The V and J ends lost 7 bases and 0 bases respectively, with 13 bases between them. The CDR3, as DNA: TGTGCCAGTACTGCAAGCGGAAGCTCCTACAATGAGCAGTTCTTC. Residues: CASTASGSSYNEQFF.

The chain carries TRBV19 and TRBJ2-7, with 7 bases that match TRBD1. The CDR3 sequence is 13 residues long. After removal of 5 bases from V and 3 bases from J, the junction contained 4 bases not matched to a gene. Germline-derived CDR1 and CDR2 are LNHDA and SQIVND (reference sequence). Here the CDR3 reads CASSGQEDYEQYF. CDR3 nucleotides: TGTGCCAGTAGTGGACAGGAGGACTACGAGCAGTACTTC.

The sample holds one count of this clone. This chain uses TRBV5-1 with TRBJ2-2; 8 bases are shared with TRBD1. The CDR3 spans 16 residues. After removal of 2 bases from V and 0 bases from J, the junction contained 3 bases not matched to a gene. Germline V lookup: CDR1 SGHRS, CDR2 YFSETQ. The CDR3 here is CASSFIQGANTGELFF. The CDR3 coding sequence is TGCGCCAGCAGCTTTATACAGGGGGCGAACACCGGGGAGCTGTTTTTT.

V gene TRBV9 combines with J gene TRBJ2-5; tentatively, D is TRBD1 (6 bases). Trimming stripped 4 bases from V and 4 bases from J, with 17 bases between. CDR3 size: 15 residues. Germline V gene sequence: CDR1 SGDLS, CDR2 YYNGEE. CDR3 protein: CASSKDTGQGETQYF. For the CDR3, the DNA is TGTGCCAGCAGCAAAGATACAGGGCAGGGAGAGACCCAGTACTTC. Using reference TRBV9 and TRBJ2-5 for the parts outside the CDR3, the full variable domain is DSGVTQTPKHLITATGQRVTLRCSPRSGDLSVYWYQQSLDQGLQFLIQYYNGEERAKGNILERFSAQQFPDLHSELNLSSLELGDSALYFCASSKDTGQGETQYFGPGTRLLVL.

The chain joins TRBV11-3 to TRBJ2-2; perhaps TRBD2 as D (5 bases). With 3 bases removed from V and 3 bases from J, the gap between germline ends came to 11 bases. There are 15 residues in the CDR3. Germline assignment: CDR1 SGHNT and CDR2 YENEEA. As DNA, the CDR3 is TGTGCCAGCAGCTTTATGGGGAGCGACACCGGGGAGCTGTTTTTT. Amino acids: CASSFMGSDTGELFF.